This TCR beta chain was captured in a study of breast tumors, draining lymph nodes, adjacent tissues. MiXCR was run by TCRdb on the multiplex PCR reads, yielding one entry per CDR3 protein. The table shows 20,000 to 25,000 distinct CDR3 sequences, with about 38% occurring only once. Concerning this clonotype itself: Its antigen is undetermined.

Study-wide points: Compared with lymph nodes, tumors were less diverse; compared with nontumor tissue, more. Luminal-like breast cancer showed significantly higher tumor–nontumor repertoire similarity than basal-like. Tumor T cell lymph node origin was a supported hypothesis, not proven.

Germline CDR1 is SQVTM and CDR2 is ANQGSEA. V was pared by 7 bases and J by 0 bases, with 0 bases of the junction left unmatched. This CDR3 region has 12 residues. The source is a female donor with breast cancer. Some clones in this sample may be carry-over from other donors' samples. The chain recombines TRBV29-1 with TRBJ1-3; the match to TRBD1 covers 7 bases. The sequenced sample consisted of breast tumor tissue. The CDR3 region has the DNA TGCAGCGCAGGGGGCTCTGGAAACACCATATATTTT. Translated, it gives CSAGGSGNTIYF.